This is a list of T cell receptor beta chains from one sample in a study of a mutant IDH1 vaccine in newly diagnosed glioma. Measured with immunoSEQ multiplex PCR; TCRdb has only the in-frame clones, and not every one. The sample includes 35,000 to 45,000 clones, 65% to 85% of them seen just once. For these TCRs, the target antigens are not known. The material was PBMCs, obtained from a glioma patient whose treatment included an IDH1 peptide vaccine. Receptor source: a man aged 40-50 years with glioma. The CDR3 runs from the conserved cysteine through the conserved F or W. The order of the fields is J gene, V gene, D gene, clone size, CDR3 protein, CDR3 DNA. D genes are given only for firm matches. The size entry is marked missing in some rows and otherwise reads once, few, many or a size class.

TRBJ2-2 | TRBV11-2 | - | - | CASSLDGNTGELFF | TGTGCCAGCAGCTTAGACGGGAACACCGGGGAGCTGTTTTTT
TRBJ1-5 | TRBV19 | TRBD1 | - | CASSMGTGGSLSNQPQHF | TGTGCCAGTAGTATGGGGACAGGGGGCAGTTTGAGCAATCAGCCCCAGCATTTT
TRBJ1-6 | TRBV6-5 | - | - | CASSYSGRNSPLHF | TGTGCCAGCAGTTACTCCGGCAGAAATTCACCCCTCCACTTT
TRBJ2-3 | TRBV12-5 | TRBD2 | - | CASGPRLAGEWADTQYF | TGTGCTAGTGGTCCGAGACTAGCGGGAGAGTGGGCAGATACGCAGTATTTT
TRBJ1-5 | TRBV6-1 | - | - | CACKDDSNQPQHF | TGTGCCTGCAAGGATGACAGCAATCAGCCCCAGCATTTT
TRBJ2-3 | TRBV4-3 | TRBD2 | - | CASSQDPTSGRGTDTQYF | TGCGCCAGCAGCCAAGATCCCACTAGCGGGAGGGGCACAGATACGCAGTATTTT
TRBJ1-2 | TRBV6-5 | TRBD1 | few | CASSRTGPRNYGYTF | TGTGCCAGCAGTAGGACAGGCCCGAGAAACTATGGCTACACCTTC
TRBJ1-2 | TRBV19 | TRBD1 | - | CASSIWGTGFYGYTF | TGTGCCAGTAGTATCTGGGGGACAGGGTTCTATGGCTACACCTTC
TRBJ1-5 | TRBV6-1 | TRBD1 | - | CASSEAGDRGRNQPQHF | TGTGCCAGCAGTGAAGCGGGGGACAGGGGGCGCAATCAGCCCCAGCATTTT
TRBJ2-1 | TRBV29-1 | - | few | CSVPRGAYNEQFF | TGCAGCGTTCCACGAGGGGCGTACAATGAGCAGTTCTTC
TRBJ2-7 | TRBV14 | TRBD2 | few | CASRESGTHEQYF | TGTGCCAGCAGGGAGAGCGGGACCCACGAGCAGTACTTC
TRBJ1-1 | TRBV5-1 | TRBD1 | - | CASSLQGETEAFF | TGCGCCAGCAGCTTGCAGGGGGAGACTGAAGCTTTCTTT
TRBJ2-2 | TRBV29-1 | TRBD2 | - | CSVASSGMFGELFF | TGCAGCGTGGCCTCTAGCGGGATGTTCGGGGAGCTGTTTTTT
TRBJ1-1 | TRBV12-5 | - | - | CASGGGHTEAFF | TGTGCTAGTGGGGGGGGTCACACTGAAGCTTTCTTT
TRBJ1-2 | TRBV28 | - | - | CASTLQTALHGYTF | TGTGCCAGCACCTTACAGACCGCCCTCCATGGCTACACCTTC
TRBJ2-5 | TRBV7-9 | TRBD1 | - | CASSLEIRGKETQYF | TGTGCCAGCAGCTTAGAAATCAGGGGGAAAGAGACCCAGTACTTC
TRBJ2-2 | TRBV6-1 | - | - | CASTQGKELFF | TGTGCCAGCACCCAGGGGAAGGAGCTGTTTTTT
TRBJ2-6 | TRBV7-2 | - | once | CASSLVRVSGANVLTF | TGTGCCAGCAGCTTAGTTCGAGTGAGCGGGGCCAACGTCCTGACTTTC
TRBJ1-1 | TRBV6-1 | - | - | CASRTSVTGNTEAFF | TGTGCCAGCAGGACTAGTGTTACAGGGAACACTGAAGCTTTCTTT
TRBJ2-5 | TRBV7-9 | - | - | CASSLVLSALEETQYF | TGTGCCAGCAGCTTAGTCCTATCGGCTCTCGAAGAGACCCAGTACTTC
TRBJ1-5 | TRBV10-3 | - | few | CAISESGVGNQPQHF | TGTGCCATCAGTGAGAGTGGGGTGGGGAATCAGCCCCAGCATTTT
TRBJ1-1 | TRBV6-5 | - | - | CASTPPVGGRTEAFF | TGTGCCAGCACCCCCCCAGTCGGGGGAAGGACTGAAGCTTTCTTT
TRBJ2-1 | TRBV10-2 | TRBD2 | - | CASSGGFSGTSYNEQFF | TGCGCCAGCAGTGGGGGGTTTAGCGGGACCTCCTACAATGAGCAGTTCTTC
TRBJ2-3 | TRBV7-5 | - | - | CARSLGTSEGDTQYF | TGTGCCAGAAGCCTGGGGACTAGCGAGGGAGATACGCAGTATTTT
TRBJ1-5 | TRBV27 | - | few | CASKVGGANQPQHF | TGTGCCAGCAAGGTGGGGGGAGCGAATCAGCCCCAGCATTTT
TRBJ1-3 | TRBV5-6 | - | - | CASSWRGNTIYF | TGTGCCAGCAGCTGGCGAGGAAACACCATATATTTT
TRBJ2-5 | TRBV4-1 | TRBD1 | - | CASSLTGGSGETQYF | TGCGCCAGCAGCCTGACAGGGGGGAGTGGAGAGACCCAGTACTTC
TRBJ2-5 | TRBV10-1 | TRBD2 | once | CASSDATSGRKETQYF | TGCGCCAGCAGTGATGCGACTAGCGGGAGGAAGGAGACCCAGTACTTC
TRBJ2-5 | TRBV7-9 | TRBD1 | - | CASSLVGQAVRETQYF | TGTGCCAGCAGCTTGGTGGGACAGGCGGTGAGAGAGACCCAGTACTTC
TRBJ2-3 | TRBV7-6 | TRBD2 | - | CASSFTSGASTDTQYF | TGTGCCAGCAGCTTCACTAGCGGCGCTAGCACAGATACGCAGTATTTT
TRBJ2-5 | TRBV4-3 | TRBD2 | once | CASSQDQYSGRASQETQYF | TGCGCCAGCAGCCAAGATCAATATAGCGGGAGGGCCTCCCAAGAGACCCAGTACTTC
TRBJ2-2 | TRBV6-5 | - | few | CASSWRGGVGELFF | TGTGCCAGCAGTTGGCGAGGGGGTGTCGGGGAGCTGTTTTTT
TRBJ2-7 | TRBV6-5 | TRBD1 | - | CASSPGTGGSYEQYF | TGTGCCAGCAGCCCCGGGACAGGGGGCTCCTACGAGCAGTACTTC
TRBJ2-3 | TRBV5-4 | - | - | CASSPIGGDRPDTQYF | TGTGCCAGCAGCCCAATCGGGGGGGACAGGCCGGATACGCAGTATTTT
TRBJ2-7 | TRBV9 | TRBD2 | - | CASSVGTSAGYEQYF | TGTGCCAGCAGCGTAGGGACTAGCGCTGGTTACGAGCAGTACTTC
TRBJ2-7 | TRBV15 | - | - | CATSRGGGDEQYF | TGTGCCACCAGCAGAGGGGGCGGGGACGAGCAGTACTTC
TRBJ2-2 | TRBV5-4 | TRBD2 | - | CASSPRGLAGTGELFF | TGTGCCAGCAGCCCAAGAGGACTAGCGGGGACCGGGGAGCTGTTTTTT
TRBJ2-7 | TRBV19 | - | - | CASSMGSTFPYEQYF | TGTGCCAGTAGTATGGGGTCGACGTTTCCCTACGAGCAGTACTTC
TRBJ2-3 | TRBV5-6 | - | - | CASSLGLARKSDTQYF | TGTGCCAGCAGCTTGGGGCTAGCGCGAAAGTCTGATACGCAGTATTTT
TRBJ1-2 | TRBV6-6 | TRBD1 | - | CASRRGTGGSTGYTF | TGTGCCAGCAGGAGAGGGACAGGGGGTTCCACTGGCTACACCTTC
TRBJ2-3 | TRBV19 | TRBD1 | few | CASSLDRQGTDTQYF | TGTGCCAGTAGCCTGGACAGGCAGGGCACAGATACGCAGTATTTT
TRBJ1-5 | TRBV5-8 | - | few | CASSLVQGLNQPQHF | TGTGCCAGCAGCTTGGTACAGGGACTCAATCAGCCCCAGCATTTT
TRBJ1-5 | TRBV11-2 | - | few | CASTRTPSQPQHF | TGTGCCAGCACCCGGACCCCAAGTCAGCCCCAGCATTTT
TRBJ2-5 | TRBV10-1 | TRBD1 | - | CASSESAGQGQETQYF | TGCGCCAGCAGTGAGTCAGCAGGACAGGGCCAAGAGACCCAGTACTTC
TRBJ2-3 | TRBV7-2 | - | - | CASSLQGPETDTQYF | TGTGCCAGCAGCCTCCAGGGACCAGAGACAGATACGCAGTATTTT
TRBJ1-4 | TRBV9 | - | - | CASSVGEEKLFF | TGTGCCAGCAGCGTAGGCGAAGAAAAACTGTTTTTT
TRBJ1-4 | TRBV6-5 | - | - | CASSSPGQSEKLFF | TGTGCCAGCAGTTCCCCGGGACAAAGTGAAAAACTGTTTTTT
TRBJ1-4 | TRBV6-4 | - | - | CASVPETNEKLFF | TGTGCCAGCGTTCCTGAAACTAATGAAAAACTGTTTTTT
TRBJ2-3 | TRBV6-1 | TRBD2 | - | CASIPGLAGVKYF | TGTGCCAGCATTCCGGGACTAGCGGGAGTTAAGTATTTT